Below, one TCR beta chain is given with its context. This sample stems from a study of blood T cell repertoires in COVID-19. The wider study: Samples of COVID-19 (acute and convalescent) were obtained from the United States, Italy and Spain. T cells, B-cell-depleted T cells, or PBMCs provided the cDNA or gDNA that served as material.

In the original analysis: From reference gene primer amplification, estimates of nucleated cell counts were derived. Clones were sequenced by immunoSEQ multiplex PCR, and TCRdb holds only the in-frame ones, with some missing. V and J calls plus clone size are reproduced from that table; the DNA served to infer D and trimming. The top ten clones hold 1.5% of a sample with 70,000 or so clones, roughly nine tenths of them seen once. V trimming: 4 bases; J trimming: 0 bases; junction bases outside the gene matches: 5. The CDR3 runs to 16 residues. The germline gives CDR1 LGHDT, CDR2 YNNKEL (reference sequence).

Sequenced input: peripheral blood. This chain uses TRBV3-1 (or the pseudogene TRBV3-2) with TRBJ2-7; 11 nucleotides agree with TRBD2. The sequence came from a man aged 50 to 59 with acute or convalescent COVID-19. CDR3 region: CASSLRGTSGSYEQYF. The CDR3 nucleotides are TGTGCCAGCAGCCTCCGTGGGACTAGCGGCTCCTACGAGCAGTACTTC.